Reported below is one T cell receptor (beta chain). In the source study's methods: From reference gene primer amplification, estimates of nucleated cell counts were derived. Produced via immunoSEQ multiplex PCR; TCRdb's table is partial and in-frame only. V and J calls plus clone size are reproduced from that table; the DNA served to infer D and trimming. The profile shows about 75,000 clones, 85% to 90% of them singletons. J lost 7 bases, V lost 5 bases, and 7 bases had no gene match. Germline V gene lookup returns CDR1 SGHAT and CDR2 FQNNGV. This CDR3 spans 14 amino acids. The sample comes from a study of blood T cell repertoires in COVID-19. Study at large: Samples came from the United States, Italy and Spain, spanning acute and convalescent COVID-19. PBMCs, B-cell-depleted T cells, or T cells were the source of the cDNA or gDNA that made up the material.

The specimen sequenced was peripheral blood. The TCR sequence derives from a human donor in a cohort sampled during active COVID-19. This chain uses TRBV11-2 with TRBJ2-1; 8 bases map to TRBD2. CDR3 protein: CASSPSGSANEQFF. Here the CDR3 DNA reads TGTGCCAGCAGCCCGAGCGGGAGTGCAAATGAGCAGTTCTTC.